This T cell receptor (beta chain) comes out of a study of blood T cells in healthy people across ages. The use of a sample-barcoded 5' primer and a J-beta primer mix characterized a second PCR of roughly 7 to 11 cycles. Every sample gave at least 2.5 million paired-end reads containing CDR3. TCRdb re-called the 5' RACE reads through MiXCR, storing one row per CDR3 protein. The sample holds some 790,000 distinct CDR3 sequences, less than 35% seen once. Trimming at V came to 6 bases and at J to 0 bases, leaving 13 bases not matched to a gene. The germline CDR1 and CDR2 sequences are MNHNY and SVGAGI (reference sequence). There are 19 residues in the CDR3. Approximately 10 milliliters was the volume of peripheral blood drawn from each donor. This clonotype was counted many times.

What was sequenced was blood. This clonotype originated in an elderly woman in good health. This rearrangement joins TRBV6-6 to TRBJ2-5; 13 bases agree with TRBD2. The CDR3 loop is CASSLTGTSGAWYQETQYF. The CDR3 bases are TGTGCCAGCAGCCTCACCGGGACTAGCGGGGCTTGGTACCAAGAGACCCAGTACTTC.